Shown below are 11 T cell receptor beta chains from a single sample sequenced in a study of beta chain features in type 1 diabetes listed by TCRdb under 2018. Receptor amplification or capture employed the immunoSEQ multiplex PCR assay. The High Capacity cDNA Reverse Transcription Kit was used to reverse transcribe all of the isolated RNA, meaning that expressed TCRB transcripts were what got sequenced. In TCRdb, the immuneACCESS table is reduced to in-frame sequences with V and J assigned. These tables do not hold every clone; where another copy was compared, an unresolved V gene accounts for under half, and the others remain unexplained. The sample profile shows about 15,000 clones; 43% of them were found once. The ten largest clonotypes hold 0.4% to 0.6% of the sample. What was sequenced was stem cell memory CD4+ T cells from blood. The sample's cell subset or site label, in plain terms: stem cell-like memory CD4+ T cells. The receptors originated from a middle-aged woman in good health.

This clone was counted between two and nine times. The genes are TRBV5-1 and TRBJ1-4; 9 bases align to TRBD1. CDR1 and CDR2 (germline): SGHRS, YFSETQ. The CDR3 totals 17 residues. V lost 3 bases to trimming and J lost 5 bases; unmatched junction nucleotides: 11. DNA of the CDR3: TGCGCCAGCAGCTCTTCCCCGACGACAGGGGGAAATGAAAAACTGTTTTTT. Translating it yields CASSSSPTTGGNEKLFF.

This clone is deemed medium-sized (0.01 to 0.1%). The chain joins TRBV7-2 to TRBJ2-3; 7 bases are shared with TRBD2. This CDR3 is built from 15 residues. The J segment lost 0 bases and the V segment lost 3 bases, leaving 3 bases of the junction unmatched. Germline CDR1 is SGHTA and CDR2 is FQGNSA. In DNA form, the CDR3 reads TGTGCCAGCAGCTTGGCGGGAGCTAGCACAGATACGCAGTATTTT. Translating it yields CASSLAGASTDTQYF.

This clone was counted between two and nine times. The chain recombines TRBV9 with TRBJ2-1; D might be TRBD2 (5 bases). The CDR3 covers 16 residues. The V gene lost 3 bases and the J gene lost 0 bases, with 13 bases spanning the gap. Germline CDR1 is SGDLS and CDR2 is YYNGEE. The CDR3: CASSGEGRSSYNEQFF. The CDR3 coding sequence is TGTGCCAGCAGCGGTGAGGGCCGGAGCTCCTACAATGAGCAGTTCTTC.

The rearrangement links TRBV1 to TRBJ1-2; the DNA was not compared with TRBD1, the D call given in the table. TRBV1 is shown as a pseudogene. The CDR3 is made up of 14 amino acids. The CDR3 region has the DNA TGCACCAGCAGCCATTTACGACAGGGCTATGGCTACACCTTC. Encoded protein: CTSSHLRQGYGYTF.

The rearrangement links TRBV19 to TRBJ1-1, with a weak D call TRBD1 (6 bases). The CDR3 length is 18 residues. CDR1 and CDR2 from the germline V gene are LNHDA and SQIVND (reference sequence). V was clipped by 3 bases and J by 0 bases, with 20 bases between them. The CDR3 here is CASSMLGGLINMNTEAFF. The CDR3 DNA follows: TGTGCCAGTAGTATGCTGGGGGGGCTCATTAACATGAACACTGAAGCTTTCTTT.

This clone has just a few counts. DNA of the CDR3: TGTGCCAGCTCACCACCAATGGGACAGGGATATGGAGCTTTCTTT. Translated: CASSPPMGQGYGAFF. V is TRBV18 and J is TRBJ1-1, with TRBD1 matching 9 bases. The CDR3 is made up of 15 amino acids. V shed 0 bases and J 10 bases; nucleotides not matched to a gene: 9. Germline CDR1 KGHSH, CDR2 LQKENI.

The V gene is TRBV5-1, the J gene TRBJ1-2; tentatively, D is TRBD1 (6 bases). Germline CDR1 reads SGHRS; CDR2 reads YFSETQ. CDR3 length: 13 residues. The V end was cut by 5 bases, the J end by 2 bases, with 10 bases between. The CDR3 protein is CASSYTGNYGYTF. DNA for the CDR3: TGCGCCAGCAGTTATACAGGGAACTATGGCTACACCTTC.

This clone is medium-sized in the sample. V gene TRBV5-1 combines with J gene TRBJ2-5; no reliable D call. CDR1 and CDR2 (germline): SGHRS, YFSETQ. The CDR3 length is 12 residues. With 4 bases removed from V and 5 bases from J, the gap between germline ends came to 9 bases. Written as DNA, the CDR3 is TGCGCCAGCAGCCGGCCGAGGGAGACCCAGTACTTC. This sequence encodes CASSRPRETQYF.

This clone was counted only a few times. The gene calls are TRBV2 and TRBJ2-1; the D is unclear. The V end lost 10 bases, the J end lost 5 bases, and 15 bases lay between the germline ends. The CDR3 is made up of 13 amino acids. Germline lookup yields CDR1 SNHLY and CDR2 FYNNEI. CDR3 nucleotides: TGTGCCACCGAGGAATCCACCGACAATGAGCAGTTCTTC. The encoded protein is CATEESTDNEQFF. Full variable domain (remainder filled in from reference TRBV2 and TRBJ2-1): EPEVTQTPSHQVTQMGQEVILRCVPISNHLYFYWYRQILGQKVEFLVSFYNNEISEKSEIFDDQFSVERPDGSNFTLKIRSTKLEDSAMYFCATEESTDNEQFFGPGTRLTVL.

The gene calls are TRBV19 and TRBJ2-5; possibly TRBD1 for D (6 bases). Germline CDR1 is LNHDA and CDR2 is SQIVND (reference sequence). Trimming stripped 9 bases from V and 2 bases from J, with 13 bases between. The CDR3 contains 13 residues. CDR3 amino acids: CARGTDRQETQYF. The CDR3 nucleotides are TGTGCCAGAGGAACCGACAGGCAAGAGACCCAGTACTTC. Together with reference TRBV19 and TRBJ2-5, the CDR3 gives the full variable domain: DGGITQSPKYLFRKEGQNVTLSCEQNLNHDAMYWYRQDPGQGLRLIYYSQIVNDFQKGDIAEGYSVSREKKESFPLTVTSAQKNPTAFYLCARGTDRQETQYFGPGTRLLVL.

The chain has TRBV11-2 and TRBJ1-3; unclear D gene. The V end was cut by 3 bases, the J end by 0 bases, with 12 bases between. This CDR3 comprises 16 residues. Germline CDR1 and CDR2: SGHAT and FQNNGV. The CDR3 reads CASSFLPLVSGNTIYF. DNA of the CDR3: TGTGCCAGCAGCTTCCTCCCGCTAGTCTCTGGAAACACCATATATTTT.